This TCR beta chain was recovered during a study of identical twins' blood T cells. There are 11 residues in the CDR3. V gave up 3 bases and J gave up 6 bases, with 9 bases separating them. Germline CDR1 and CDR2: DFQATT and SNEGSKA (reference sequence). This clonotype was seen only a few times. What it binds is not known. Study observations and caveats: V gene usage reportedly matched far better within twin pairs than unrelated donors. Shared CDR3 clonotype counts between two donors mainly tracked the product of their cloneset sizes, twins included.

TCRdb re-analysed the 5' RACE reads in MiXCR, keeping a single row per CDR3 protein. The data show a few hundred thousand distinct CDR3 sequences, over 25% seen once. The chain employs TRBV20-1 and TRBJ2-7, with D perhaps TRBD1 (6 bases). The specimen was PBMCs. The sequence was collected from a woman aged 18-55 years in good health. In nucleotides, the CDR3 is TGCAGTGCTAGTCACAGGGTCGAGCAGTACTTC. It codes for CSASHRVEQYF.